The 20 T cell receptor beta chains in this list originate from one sample, sequenced in a study of CD8+ T cells in alopecia areata. It was cDNA, reverse transcribed from extracted RNA, that served as the sequencing template. Only in-frame clones appear in the TCRdb table, and some are missing; sequencing was by immunoSEQ multiplex PCR. The sample carries roughly 130,000 clones, 50% to 60% recorded once. The specimen comprised CD4+ T cells sorted from blood, sampled at week 0. These receptors were taken from a human donor with alopecia areata.

The gene calls are TRBV7-2 and TRBJ2-2; D unclear. Germline assignment: CDR1 SGHTA and CDR2 FQGNSA. This CDR3 is 15 amino acids long. The V and J ends lost 0 bases and 0 bases respectively, with 5 bases between them. The CDR3 loop is CASSLAATNTGELFF. DNA for the CDR3: TGTGCCAGCAGCTTAGCAGCTACGAACACCGGGGAGCTGTTTTTT. The entire variable domain, with the rest obtained from reference TRBV7-2 and TRBJ2-2, is as follows: GAGVSQSPSNKVTEKGKDVELRCDPISGHTALYWYRQSLGQGLEFLIYFQGNSAPDKSGLPSDRFSAERTGGSVSTLTIQRTQQEDSAVYLCASSLAATNTGELFFGEGSRLTVL.

Only a few counts were recorded for this clone. V and J are TRBV7-2 and TRBJ1-2, with D uncertain. Germline CDR1 and CDR2: SGHTA and FQGNSA. This CDR3 has 15 residues. Trimming shortened V by 1 base and J by 6 bases, and 15 bases separated the two germline ends. CDR3 amino acids: CASSLVIGVLDGYTF. The CDR3 nucleotides are TGTGCCAGCAGCTTAGTCATCGGCGTTTTGGATGGCTACACCTTC.

This rearrangement joins TRBV10-3 to TRBJ2-7; 12 positions match TRBD2. The CDR3 runs 15 residues. CDR1 and CDR2 from the germline V gene are ENHRY and SYGVKD. The J segment lost 0 bases and the V segment lost 10 bases, leaving 7 bases of the junction unmatched. The CDR3 sequence: CATQRTSGTSYEQYF. For the CDR3, the DNA is TGTGCCACCCAGAGGACTAGCGGGACCTCCTACGAGCAGTACTTC.

In this sample, this clone turned up once. V usage is TRBV28 and J usage is TRBJ2-1, with D maybe TRBD1 (8 bases). This CDR3 has 15 residues. Trimming took off 0 bases at V and 8 bases at J, with 14 bases between the two ends. Germline V CDR1 and CDR2: MDHEN, SYDVKM. The CDR3 DNA follows: TGTGCCAGCAGTTTATGGACAGGGGAGGGGCATGAGCAGTTCTTC. Protein: CASSLWTGEGHEQFF. The full variable domain, rest sourced from reference TRBV28 and TRBJ2-1, is DVKVTQSSRYLVKRTGEKVFLECVQDMDHENMFWYRQDPGLGLRLIYFSYDVKMKEKGDIPEGYSVSREKKERFSLILESASTNQTSMYLCASSLWTGEGHEQFFGPGTRLTVL.

The J gene is TRBJ2-1, the V gene TRBV19; weak D call: TRBD1 (5 bases). V was cut by 3 bases and J by 8 bases, with 14 bases left in between. This CDR3 contains 14 residues. Germline CDR1 LNHDA, CDR2 SQIVND (reference sequence). DNA for the CDR3: TGTGCCAGTAGTATGAGTGGGGCCAGGGATGAGCAGTTCTTC. Translating gives CASSMSGARDEQFF.

This clone was seen only a few times. This chain uses TRBV7-2 with TRBJ1-5, with D uncertain. The CDR3 length is 16 residues. Deletions cut 4 bases from V and 0 bases from J, with 13 bases between. CDR1 is SGHTA and CDR2 is FQGNSA in the germline V gene. In DNA form, the CDR3 reads TGTGCCAGCAGCTCACCGGGGATGGGTAGCAATCAGCCCCAGCATTTT. This gives the protein CASSSPGMGSNQPQHF.

The chain joins TRBV7-2 to TRBJ2-1, with 7 bases that match TRBD2. This CDR3 comprises 14 residues. Trimming took 2 bases from V and 11 from J; bases not matched to a gene: 9. Germline loops: CDR1 SGHTA, CDR2 FQGNSA. Here the CDR3 reads CASSLRSSAGKQFF. The CDR3 DNA reads as TGTGCCAGCAGCTTACGAAGTTCAGCGGGGAAGCAGTTCTTC. Drawing the rest from reference TRBV7-2 and TRBJ2-1, the complete variable domain is GAGVSQSPSNKVTEKGKDVELRCDPISGHTALYWYRQSLGQGLEFLIYFQGNSAPDKSGLPSDRFSAERTGGSVSTLTIQRTQQEDSAVYLCASSLRSSAGKQFFGPGTRLTVL.

CDR3 loop: CASSRRAGQQETQYF. In DNA, the CDR3 is TGTGCCAGCAGTCGACGAGCGGGACAGCAAGAGACCCAGTACTTC. The chain links TRBV2 to TRBJ2-5; D could derive from TRBD1 or TRBD2 (7 bases each). Germline CDR1 reads SNHLY; CDR2 reads FYNNEI. This CDR3 has 15 residues. Trimming removed 5 bases at V and 2 bases at J, with 15 bases between.

This clone came up a few times. The chain couples TRBV25-1 to TRBJ2-6; the D gene is possibly TRBD1 (6 bases). CDR1 is MGHDK, CDR2 SYGVNS, per germline. This CDR3 has 16 residues. The ends were cut back, 2 bases at V and 1 base at J, with 9 bases in the middle. The CDR3 nucleotides are TGTGCCAGCAGTGAAGACACAGGGTCTGGGGCCAACGTCCTGACTTTC. Amino acids: CASSEDTGSGANVLTF.

The rearrangement uses TRBV6-5 and TRBJ1-2; no clear D gene. V was cut by 2 bases and J by 7 bases, with 20 bases left in between. This CDR3 has 16 residues. Germline V gives CDR1 MNHEY, CDR2 SVGAGI. The CDR3 region is CASSYAGVSGSSGYTF. CDR3 in DNA: TGTGCCAGCAGTTACGCCGGGGTCAGTGGGAGCTCTGGCTACACCTTC.

The chain has TRBV19 and TRBJ2-5, with 7 bases lining up with TRBD1. V shed 8 bases, J shed 5 bases, and the junction held 5 bases outside the gene matches. Germline V CDR1 and CDR2: LNHDA, SQIVND (reference sequence). This CDR3 spans 12 amino acids. The CDR3 coding sequence is TGTGCCAGTGGACAGGTGCCGGAGACCCAGTACTTC. Its protein product is CASGQVPETQYF. Complete variable domain (other parts from reference TRBV19 and TRBJ2-5): DGGITQSPKYLFRKEGQNVTLSCEQNLNHDAMYWYRQDPGQGLRLIYYSQIVNDFQKGDIAEGYSVSREKKESFPLTVTSAQKNPTAFYLCASGQVPETQYFGPGTRLLVL.

The V gene is TRBV4-1, the J gene TRBJ2-7; a possible D gene is TRBD1 (6 bases). Germline V gives CDR1 MGHRA, CDR2 YSYEKL. The V end was cut by 4 bases, the J end by 0 bases, with 16 bases between. The length of the CDR3 is 16 residues. The CDR3 DNA sequence: TGCGCCAGCAGCCCGGAGCCGGACAGTAGCTCCTACGAGCAGTACTTC. It translates to CASSPEPDSSSYEQYF.

The rearrangement uses TRBV5-1 and TRBJ2-7; D tentatively fits TRBD1 or TRBD2 (5 bases each). The V end lost 0 bases, the J end lost 1 base, and 8 bases lay between the germline ends. The CDR3 totals 14 residues. The germline V gene encodes CDR1 SGHRS and CDR2 YFSETQ. The CDR3 spells CASSLARESYEQYF. In DNA, the CDR3 is TGCGCCAGCAGCTTGGCCAGGGAGTCCTACGAGCAGTACTTC.

The rearrangement links TRBV6-5 to TRBJ2-2; D might be TRBD2 (5 bases). Between the trimmed V and J ends, which lost 2 bases and 6 bases, there was a span of 10 bases. Germline V gene data show CDR1 as MNHEY and CDR2 as SVGAGI. CDR3 size: 14 residues. This CDR3 is CASSYPGGSGELFF. The CDR3 DNA follows: TGTGCCAGCAGTTACCCCGGCGGGTCCGGGGAGCTGTTTTTT.

The chain joins TRBV2 to TRBJ2-7; possibly TRBD1 for D (6 bases). This CDR3 spans 11 amino acids. V was cut by 7 bases and J by 11 bases, with 15 bases left in between. Per the germline V gene, CDR1 is SNHLY and CDR2 is FYNNEI. The CDR3 spells CASNAGVLEYF. The CDR3, as DNA: TGTGCCAGCAACGCAGGGGTACTGGAGTACTTC.

This chain connects TRBV4-2 to TRBJ2-3; 9 bases fit TRBD2. V shed 4 bases, J shed 0 bases, and the junction held 2 bases outside the gene matches. The CDR3 sequence is 15 residues long. Germline lookup yields CDR1 LGHNA and CDR2 YNFKEQ. The CDR3 protein is CASSPGTSSTDTQYF. In DNA form, the CDR3 reads TGTGCCAGCAGCCCCGGGACTAGCAGCACAGATACGCAGTATTTT.

CDR3 nucleotides: TGCGCCAGCAGCTCTGATGTCTCAGGGAACACTGAAGCTTTCTTT. It yields the protein CASSSDVSGNTEAFF. This chain uses TRBV5-1 with TRBJ1-1; D remains ambiguous. V dropped 3 bases and J dropped 1 base, with 13 bases sitting between them. Germline assignment: CDR1 SGHRS and CDR2 YFSETQ. This CDR3 comprises 15 residues.

CDR3 in amino acids: CASSQGGANTGELFF. CDR3 sequence (DNA): TGTGCCAGCAGTCAGGGTGGGGCGAACACCGGGGAGCTGTTTTTT. The J gene is TRBJ2-2, the V gene TRBV6-5; D might be TRBD1 (5 bases). This CDR3 contains 15 residues. V was shortened by 5 bases and J by 0 bases, with 10 bases between the two germline ends. Germline CDR1 MNHEY, CDR2 SVGAGI.

The chain recombines TRBV9 with TRBJ2-1; either TRBD1 or TRBD2 may fit D (6 bases each). Between the trimmed V and J ends, which lost 2 bases and 3 bases, there was a span of 15 bases. Germline values: CDR1 SGDLS, CDR2 YYNGEE. This CDR3 spans 16 amino acids. CDR3 amino acids: CASSVGASVDYNEQFF. CDR3 DNA sequence: TGTGCCAGCAGCGTGGGGGCTAGCGTAGACTACAATGAGCAGTTCTTC. The full variable domain, its missing parts supplied by reference TRBV9 and TRBJ2-1, is DSGVTQTPKHLITATGQRVTLRCSPRSGDLSVYWYQQSLDQGLQFLIQYYNGEERAKGNILERFSAQQFPDLHSELNLSSLELGDSALYFCASSVGASVDYNEQFFGPGTRLTVL.

The chain employs TRBV2 and TRBJ2-5; TRBD2 aligns across 8 bases. The CDR3 extends over 13 amino acids. V was clipped by 7 bases and J by 2 bases; unmatched bases: 3. Per the germline V gene, CDR1 is SNHLY and CDR2 is FYNNEI. CDR3 DNA sequence: TGTGCCAGCAAACTAGCGGATCAAGAGACCCAGTACTTC. This sequence encodes CASKLADQETQYF.